The 21 T cell receptor beta chains presented below share a single source sample, sequenced in a study of T-cell reconstitution after alpha-beta-depleted transplantation in children. Unique molecular identifiers were used in preparing the TCRbeta library. TCRdb re-called the PCR reads through MiXCR, storing one row per CDR3 protein. In the table there are roughly 5,900 distinct CDR3 sequences, 15% of which are singletons. The material was PBMCs, mostly from graft donor cells, obtained 180 days after TCRalphabeta/CD19-depleted stem cell transplant. All receptors come from a patient between 2 and 9 years old who had a stem cell transplant for inherited bone marrow failure, so the T cells may come from the graft donor.

This clonotype was detected many times. The chain couples TRBV7-9 to TRBJ2-1, with D possibly being TRBD2 (6 bases). Germline CDR1 is SEHNR and CDR2 is FQNEAQ (reference sequence). V lost 1 base, J lost 5 bases, and 9 bases lay in between. The CDR3 has 14 amino acids. The CDR3 here is CASSLGTSHNEQFF. The CDR3 DNA follows: TGTGCCAGCAGCTTAGGAACTAGCCACAATGAGCAGTTCTTC.

This clonotype has ten or more counts. The chain carries TRBV7-9 and TRBJ2-7, with TRBD2 as a possible D gene (5 bases). Germline V lookup: CDR1 SEHNR, CDR2 FQNEAQ (reference sequence). CDR3 length equals 13 residues. The V end was cut by 5 bases, the J end by 7 bases, with 15 bases between. The CDR3 nucleotides are TGTGCCAGCAGCCGGACTGGGCCGGAGGAGCAGTACTTC. Protein sequence: CASSRTGPEEQYF.

This clonotype was detected ten times or more. The chain couples TRBV7-9 to TRBJ2-3; no reliable D call. Trimming shortened V by 1 base and J by 9 bases, and 11 bases separated the two germline ends. This CDR3 has 13 residues. The germline V gene encodes CDR1 SEHNR and CDR2 FQNEAQ (reference sequence). The CDR3 region has the DNA TGTGCCAGCAGCTTAGTTCCCGGTCACACGCAGTATTTT. Its translation: CASSLVPGHTQYF.

This clonotype was observed many times. This sequence joins TRBV20-1 and TRBJ2-3, with D unresolved. The germline V and J ends were trimmed by 6 bases and 0 bases, with 13 bases remaining between them. CDR1 and CDR2 (germline): DFQATT, SNEGSKA (reference sequence). The CDR3 runs 14 residues. DNA for the CDR3: TGCAGTGCGAGACTCCGTCTTAGCACAGATACGCAGTATTTT. Its protein is CSARLRLSTDTQYF.

In this sample, this clonotype turned up many times. This chain connects TRBV2 to TRBJ2-1; the match to TRBD2 covers 10 bases. CDR1 SNHLY and CDR2 FYNNEI come from the germline V gene. V lost 4 bases and J lost 7; bases outside the gene matches: 7. CDR3 length equals 15 residues. Here the CDR3 reads CASSAQREGWNEQFF. As DNA, the CDR3 is TGTGCCAGCAGTGCCCAGCGGGAGGGGTGGAATGAGCAGTTCTTC.

This clonotype was counted many times. This rearrangement joins TRBV19 to TRBJ2-7; tentatively, D is TRBD2 (5 bases). Germline loops: CDR1 LNHDA, CDR2 SQIVND (reference sequence). V lost 4 bases and J 0 bases, leaving 13 bases between the germline ends. The length of the CDR3 is 15 residues. The CDR3 spells CASSRRTSSSYEQYF. In DNA, the CDR3 is TGTGCCAGTAGTAGGAGGACCTCCAGCTCCTACGAGCAGTACTTC.

This clonotype has at least ten counts. The chain couples TRBV6-1 to TRBJ2-3; 12 nucleotides align to TRBD2. The V gene's germline CDR1 is MNHNS and CDR2 SASEGT. Trimming removed 5 bases from V and 3 bases from J; junction bases left unmatched: 9. CDR3 length: 17 amino acids. DNA for the CDR3: TGTGCCAGCAGTAAGCGGAGGACTAGCGGGACTACAGATACGCAGTATTTT. Amino acid sequence: CASSKRRTSGTTDTQYF.

V and J are TRBV29-1 and TRBJ2-7; 9 nucleotides align to TRBD1. V lost 7 bases to trimming and J lost 0 bases; unmatched junction nucleotides: 4. CDR3 length: 13 residues. Germline lookup yields CDR1 SQVTM and CDR2 ANQGSEA. The CDR3 DNA sequence: TGCAGCGCTTGGACAGGGGACTCCTACGAGCAGTACTTC. This translates into CSAWTGDSYEQYF.

This clonotype was seen only a few times. The genes are TRBV7-9 and TRBJ2-2; the match to TRBD1 covers 9 bases. The germline V gene encodes CDR1 SEHNR and CDR2 FQNEAQ (reference sequence). V dropped 5 bases and J dropped 6; count of bases not matched to a gene: 13. This CDR3 has 17 residues. CDR3: CASSHDRGGLLSGELFF. The CDR3 DNA follows: TGTGCCAGCAGCCACGACAGGGGGGGTTTGCTCTCCGGGGAGCTGTTTTTT. Based on the CDR3 plus reference TRBV7-9 and TRBJ2-2, the full variable domain is DTGVSQNPRHKITKRGQNVTFRCDPISEHNRLYWYRQTLGQGPEFLTYFQNEAQLEKSRLLSDRFSAERPKGSFSTLEIQRTEQGDSAMYLCASSHDRGGLLSGELFFGEGSRLTVL.

In this sample, this clonotype turned up many times. The V and J genes are TRBV2 and TRBJ2-5; 12 nucleotides align to TRBD2. Looked up from germline, CDR1 is SNHLY and CDR2 is FYNNEI. The CDR3 extends over 18 amino acids. DNA for the CDR3: TGTACCATCTGTTTCGAACTAGCGGGAGGCTGGGACCAAGAGACCCAGTACTTC. Translated, it gives CTICFELAGGWDQETQYF.

This clonotype was counted at least ten times. Here the CDR3 DNA reads TGCGCCAGCAGTATGGACAGGAACACTGAAGCTTTCTTT. Translation gives CASSMDRNTEAFF. The chain couples TRBV4-3 to TRBJ1-1; maybe TRBD1 (6 bases). The V gene lost 6 bases and the J gene lost 1 base, with 9 bases spanning the gap. Looked up from germline, CDR1 is LGHNA and CDR2 is YSLEER. The CDR3 consists of 13 residues.

This clonotype was picked up many times. The gene calls are TRBV10-3 and TRBJ1-1; D remains ambiguous. Germline CDR1 is ENHRY and CDR2 is SYGVKD. The CDR3 runs 15 residues. Trimming left V 0 bases short and J 1 base short, with 9 bases between. The CDR3: CAISESRLRNTEAFF. The CDR3 DNA is TGTGCCATCAGTGAGTCGAGACTGAGGAACACTGAAGCTTTCTTT.

The chain carries TRBV19 and TRBJ1-1; a possible D gene is TRBD1 (5 bases). The V end lost 6 bases, the J end lost 4 bases, and 15 bases lay between the germline ends. Germline CDR1 is LNHDA and CDR2 is SQIVND (reference sequence). The CDR3 is 14 residues long. The CDR3 is CASRTTDKVTEAFF. The CDR3, as DNA: TGTGCCAGTAGGACGACAGATAAAGTCACTGAAGCTTTCTTT.

The V call is TRBV10-3, the J call TRBJ1-5; D gene ambiguous. V was trimmed by 2 bases and J by 5 bases, leaving 16 bases between them. Per germline, CDR1 ENHRY and CDR2 SYGVKD. The CDR3 consists of 16 residues. The DNA for the CDR3 is TGTGCCATCAGTGAGCGAAGTGTACAGCAAGATCAGCCCCAGCATTTT. Protein sequence: CAISERSVQQDQPQHF.

The table lists this clonotype with many counts. The V and J genes are TRBV30 and TRBJ1-5; a weak D match, TRBD1 (5 bases). The V and J ends lost 2 bases and 3 bases respectively, with 8 bases between them. The CDR3 totals 13 residues. The germline CDR1 and CDR2 sequences are GTSNPN and SVGIG (reference sequence). The CDR3, as DNA: TGTGCCTGGAGTCCACAGGACAATCAGCCCCAGCATTTT. It yields the protein CAWSPQDNQPQHF.

Within the sample, this clonotype is large (0.1 to 1%). Written as DNA, the CDR3 is TGTGCCAGTGGGACAAGACCCTACGAGCAGTACTTC. This encodes CASGTRPYEQYF. V is TRBV9 and J is TRBJ2-7; D is perhaps TRBD1 (6 bases). The CDR3 extends over 12 amino acids. V was cut by 8 bases and J by 2 bases, with 11 bases left in between. From germline, CDR1 is SGDLS and CDR2 YYNGEE.

This clonotype was detected ten times or more. The chain recombines TRBV20-1 with TRBJ2-7; 10 bases agree with TRBD2. Germline lookup yields CDR1 DFQATT and CDR2 SNEGSKA (reference sequence). J was trimmed by 2 bases and V by 6 bases; bases with no gene match: 4. The CDR3 is 13 residues long. The CDR3: CSAPLAGPYEQYF. CDR3 nucleotide sequence: TGCAGTGCCCCACTAGCGGGGCCCTACGAGCAGTACTTC.

This clonotype has a count of ten or more. The gene calls are TRBV7-8 and TRBJ2-7; D possibly matches TRBD1 or TRBD2 (5 bases each). V was shortened by 3 bases and J by 3 bases, with 9 bases between the two germline ends. Germline lookup yields CDR1 SGHVS and CDR2 FQNEAQ. The length of the CDR3 is 13 residues. Written as DNA, the CDR3 is TGTGCCAGCAGCTTGGGACCGCTCTACGAGCAGTACTTC. Protein product: CASSLGPLYEQYF.

This clonotype was seen ten or more times. V usage is TRBV11-2 and J usage is TRBJ2-2, with D perhaps being TRBD1 or TRBD2 (5 bases each). The germline V and J ends were trimmed by 1 base and 5 bases, with 14 bases remaining between them. The CDR3 has 16 residues. Germline assignment: CDR1 SGHAT and CDR2 FQNNGV. In DNA form, the CDR3 reads TGTGCCAGCAGCTTAGCCGCCAGATGGGGGACCGGGGAGCTGTTTTTT. This codes for CASSLAARWGTGELFF.

In this sample, this clonotype turned up many times. The V call is TRBV4-3, the J call TRBJ2-1; no clear D. The CDR3 loop spans 14 amino acids. With 0 bases removed from V and 8 bases from J, the gap between germline ends came to 11 bases. The germline V gene encodes CDR1 LGHNA and CDR2 YSLEER. CDR3 residues: CASSQEAPGDEQFF. The CDR3 coding sequence is TGCGCCAGCAGCCAAGAGGCACCTGGGGATGAGCAGTTCTTC.

The table lists this clonotype with many counts. The rearrangement uses TRBV19 and TRBJ2-5, with D unclear. Trimming stripped 0 bases from V and 2 bases from J, with 7 bases between. Germline V gene data show CDR1 as LNHDA and CDR2 as SQIVND (reference sequence). The CDR3 covers 14 residues. The chain's CDR3 is CASSIDASQETQYF. The CDR3 bases are TGTGCCAGTAGTATAGACGCGAGTCAAGAGACCCAGTACTTC.